This TCR beta chain was retrieved from a study of blood T cell repertoires in COVID-19. About the study: The origin of the acute and convalescent COVID-19 samples was the United States, Italy and Spain.

Sequencing used immunoSEQ multiplex PCR; TCRdb keeps in-frame clones, though not all of them. Of roughly 120,000 clones in the sample, about 80% were seen once. V was pared by 8 bases and J by 6 bases, with 13 bases between. This CDR3 contains 13 residues. Per germline, CDR1 KGHDR and CDR2 SFDVKD. The J gene is TRBJ2-1, the V gene TRBV24-1, with D possibly matching TRBD1 (5 bases). This sequence was found in a woman aged 55-69 years with acute or convalescent COVID-19. The sample taken for sequencing was peripheral blood. Written as DNA, the CDR3 is TGTGCCACCATGAAGGGGTATGGCAATGAGCAGTTCTTC. Translated, it gives CATMKGYGNEQFF.